One sample yielded the 15 T cell receptor beta chains listed below, sequenced in a study of T-cell memory formation after mild COVID-19. A single record per CDR3 protein comes from TCRdb applying MiXCR to the 5' RACE reads. The repertoire holds 470,000 or so distinct CDR3 sequences, roughly 23% seen once, with 9.5% to 15% in the top ten. The source material was PBMCs or a T cell subset sorted from them (not recorded which). These receptors originate from an adult woman who had mild COVID-19 (a few samples of this study predate the infection). Cell type and time point are not known.

The genes are TRBV20-1 and TRBJ1-5; the match to TRBD1 covers 7 bases. Germline CDR1 DFQATT, CDR2 SNEGSKA (reference sequence). The CDR3 is 14 amino acids. The ends lost 3 bases at V and 5 bases at J; junction bases unmatched: 7. The CDR3 protein is CSASRDRADQPQHF. DNA for the CDR3: TGCAGTGCTAGCCGAGACAGGGCTGATCAGCCCCAGCATTTT.

A note on this clonotype: At one end the junction does not follow the germline gene, possibly because of a read error. The chain recombines TRBV19 with TRBJ2-2, with D possibly being TRBD1 (6 bases). This CDR3 spans 12 amino acids. Germline-derived CDR1 and CDR2 are LNHDA and SQIVND (reference sequence). The CDR3 DNA sequence: TGTGCGTCCCGGGACAATACCGAGGAGCTGTTTTTT. Amino acid sequence: CASRDNTEELFF. Together with reference TRBV19 and TRBJ2-2, the CDR3 gives the full variable domain: DGGITQSPKYLFRKEGQNVTLSCEQNLNHDAMYWYRQDPGQGLRLIYYSQIVNDFQKGDIAEGYSVSREKKESFPLTVTSAQKNPTAFYLCASRDNTEELFFGEGSRLTVL.

The chain links TRBV5-1 to TRBJ2-7; the D gene is possibly TRBD2 (5 bases). V gave up 1 base and J gave up 7 bases, with 15 bases separating them. The germline V gene encodes CDR1 SGHRS and CDR2 YFSETQ. CDR3 length equals 14 residues. The CDR3 nucleotides are TGCGCCAGCAGCTTGAAATCTAGCCTCGAGGAGCAGTACTTC. Translating it yields CASSLKSSLEEQYF.

The rearrangement links TRBV29-1 to TRBJ2-2; D gene unclear. With 5 bases removed from V and 7 bases from J, the gap between germline ends came to 20 bases. Germline lookup yields CDR1 SQVTM and CDR2 ANQGSEA. The CDR3 is 15 residues long. CDR3 in DNA: TGCAGCGTTTATCTCGACACTTTAGGAAGCGGGGAGCTGTTTTTT. Translation gives CSVYLDTLGSGELFF.

The rearrangement uses TRBV27 and TRBJ2-7; perhaps TRBD2 as D (5 bases). Trimming took off 6 bases at V and 0 bases at J, with 9 bases between the two ends. Germline V gene lookup returns CDR1 MNHEY and CDR2 SMNVEV (reference sequence). The CDR3 contains 13 residues. DNA for the CDR3: TGTGCCAGCAGAGCTCTAGCCTCCTACGAGCAGTACTTC. Translating it yields CASRALASYEQYF.

In this sample, this clonotype turned up a few times. The junction departs from germline at one end; a sequencing error may be responsible. The rearrangement uses TRBV20-1 and TRBJ1-1; possible D gene TRBD1, 6 bases. Germline V CDR1 and CDR2: DFQATT, SNEGSKA (reference sequence). The CDR3 sequence is 14 residues long. CDR3 sequence reads: CSARDRLMNTEAFF. The CDR3 DNA reads TGCAGTGCGAGAGACAGGCTTATGAACACTGAAGCTTTCTTT.

This clonotype showed up just a few times. The rearrangement links TRBV5-1 to TRBJ2-6; maybe TRBD1 (5 bases). Trimming pared 2 bases from V and 4 bases from J, leaving 10 bases between. CDR1 and CDR2 from the germline V gene are SGHRS and YFSETQ. CDR3 size: 15 residues. CDR3 DNA sequence: TGCGCCAGCAGCTTCGCAGGGCCCGGGGCCAACGTCCTGACTTTC. Its translation is CASSFAGPGANVLTF.

This clonotype was seen only a few times. This CDR3 is CASRLYPAGGSPLHF. The CDR3 DNA sequence: TGTGCCAGCAGGCTTTACCCTGCAGGGGGATCACCCCTCCACTTT. This chain joins TRBV27 and TRBJ1-6, with 7 positions matching TRBD1. Germline CDR1 reads MNHEY; CDR2 reads SMNVEV (reference sequence). The CDR3 runs to 15 residues. V was clipped by 6 bases and J by 10 bases; unmatched bases: 12.

The chain carries TRBV9 and TRBJ2-7; 7 nucleotides align to TRBD1. CDR3 size: 14 residues. V shed 3 bases, J shed 7 bases, and the junction held 10 bases outside the gene matches. Per germline, CDR1 SGDLS and CDR2 YYNGEE. CDR3 region: CASSEQGSDMEQYF. The CDR3 DNA follows: TGTGCCAGCAGCGAACAGGGGAGCGATATGGAGCAGTACTTC.

The table lists this clonotype with a few counts. V gene TRBV18 combines with J gene TRBJ2-1; 9 bases line up with TRBD2. The V and J ends lost 3 bases and 10 bases, in that order; junction bases with no gene match: 10. CDR1 is KGHSH, CDR2 LQKENI, per germline. The length of the CDR3 is 15 residues. CDR3 bases: TGTGCCAGCTCACCGTCCGGCGGGAGGGCCCAAGAGCAGTTCTTC. Translation gives CASSPSGGRAQEQFF.

This clonotype showed up just a few times. The gene calls are TRBV6-2 or TRBV6-3 and TRBJ2-1, with D possibly being TRBD1 or TRBD2 (5 bases each). V lost 2 bases and J 6 bases, leaving 14 bases between the germline ends. The CDR3 runs 15 residues. Germline CDR1 MNHEY, CDR2 SVGEGT. CDR3 loop: CASSYEGKIRNEQFF. The CDR3 nucleotides read TGTGCCAGCAGTTACGAGGGGAAAATACGCAATGAGCAGTTCTTC.

This sequence joins TRBV5-1 and TRBJ2-5, with a possible D match to TRBD2 (6 bases). Trimming removed 6 bases from V and 1 base from J, with 13 bases in between. CDR1 is SGHRS, CDR2 YFSETQ, per germline. The CDR3 consists of 14 residues. The CDR3 here is CASTGGALQETQYF. The CDR3 DNA sequence: TGCGCCAGCACTGGCGGGGCCCTCCAAGAGACCCAGTACTTC.

This clonotype came up a few times. The CDR3 nucleotides are TGTGCCAGCAGCCTCGTAGGGGGGGGACGATACGAGCAGTACTTC. This codes for CASSLVGGGRYEQYF. The chain employs TRBV5-5 and TRBJ2-7, with TRBD2 as a possible D gene (7 bases). CDR1 is SGHKS, CDR2 YYEKEE, per germline (reference sequence). V was trimmed by 4 bases and J by 4 bases, leaving 18 bases between them. The CDR3 totals 15 residues.

V and J are TRBV5-1 and TRBJ2-7; D might be TRBD1 (5 bases). V was clipped by 0 bases and J by 7 bases, with 11 bases between them. Germline V gene sequence: CDR1 SGHRS, CDR2 YFSETQ. CDR3 size: 13 residues. The CDR3 sequence is CASSLDPGNEQYF. The CDR3 nucleotides are TGCGCCAGCAGCTTGGATCCAGGGAATGAGCAGTACTTC.

The chain carries TRBV7-9 and TRBJ1-1, with a weak D call TRBD1 (5 bases). V dropped 3 bases and J dropped 6 bases, with 17 bases sitting between them. CDR3 length: 15 residues. Germline loops: CDR1 SEHNR, CDR2 FQNEAQ (reference sequence). DNA for the CDR3: TGTGCCAGCAGCTTGATTGGGGGGGTAGATCCTGAAGCTTTCTTT. This translates into CASSLIGGVDPEAFF.